This entry concerns a single T cell receptor beta chain. It has no known antigen specificity. Base qualities were left out, and no much larger clone turns up one base away. Libraries were built with 5' RACE. The second PCR ran for about 6 to 11 cycles and used a J-beta primer mix along with a sample-barcoded 5' primer. Each TCR beta cDNA molecule received a unique molecular identifier from a template-switch 5' adaptor carrying 12 random nucleotides. Each sample yielded at least 2.5 million CDR3-containing paired-end reads. First-strand cDNA was synthesized from all RNA with the Mint cDNA synthesis kit, primed by a TRBC-specific oligonucleotide. After uracil-DNA glycosylase treatment, a first 18-cycle PCR used universal primers M1SS and BC2_uni_R on all cDNA. In the source study's methods: Normalization of each sample was performed by random selection of 1 million high-quality reads, each carrying a distinct molecular identifier. Reads sharing molecular identifiers were discarded rather than binned into consensus sequences. MiTCR, with a Q25 quality threshold and the strictest error-elimination algorithm, was used for CDR3 identification, clonotype clustering and error correction. A nonparametric unseen species model using Euler transformation provided a lower-bound estimate of total TCR beta diversity. TCRdb applied fastp at Q25 and MiXCR to the public reads, then kept only in-frame beta chains. Identical CDR3 proteins give one entry, which carries the most common genes and DNA. These V and J calls derive from TCRdb rather than the authors' analysis. Recorded for this sample are over 1,500,000 distinct CDR3 sequences; about 39% of them occurred a single time. More than 20% of the sample belongs to the ten largest clones.

This entry belongs to a study of blood T cells in healthy people across ages (dated by TCRdb to between 2015 and 2016). About the full investigation: In model experiments, template switching captured about one uniquely barcoded TCR beta cDNA molecule for every two T cells. Age-related changes in TCR beta repertoire diversity were measured in the study by deep sequencing normalized with unique cDNA molecular identifiers. The donors were divided into four age groups: young (average around 16 years), middle-aged (about 40), aged (approximately 64) and long-lived (nearly 85). To avoid experimental bias, donors of different ages were randomly spread across the sequencing lanes. Two additional independent replicas of 1 million unique cDNA reads from the same blood draw were analyzed for two donors (one aged 18 to 30 and one aged 80 or older). The paper's findings and limits, for the study overall: Observed TCR beta diversity per million T cells fell roughly linearly with age, and a significant reduction was already apparent by age roughly 40. There was a strong correlation between observed TCR beta diversity and the percentage of naive T cells measured by flow cytometry. Because donor CMV infection status was unknown, age-related changes in expanded clonotypes were potentially confounded. Because profiling used bulk unsorted PBMCs, naive and antigen-experienced compartments could not be compared conclusively. The long-lived group showed more naive CD4+ T cells, fewer expanded clones and increased TCR diversity than the aged group, suggesting age selection. Estimates of total diversity from one million sequenced T cells were regarded as lower bounds and underestimates.

The donors were roughly 40 Caucasian individuals from Russia, aged 6 to 90 years, who were systemically healthy. Around 9.9 milliliters of peripheral blood were collected from each donor into EDTA-treated Vacutainer tubes. PBMCs were isolated by Ficoll-Paque density-gradient centrifugation, with at least 6 million obtained per sample. Trizol reagent was used to extract total RNA from PBMCs, with at least 5 micrograms per sample. For every donor, flow cytometry on a PBMC aliquot measured the percentage of naive CD45RAhigh/CD27high T cells. Trimmed from V: 4 bases; trimmed from J: 1 base; junction bases lacking a gene match: 1. CDR1 and CDR2 are read off the germline V gene as MGHDK and SYGVNS. The CDR3, cysteine through phenylalanine, is 14 amino acids long. Only the CDR3 region is kept as DNA, spanning 42 bases read in frame from base 1.

This clonotype was sampled from a human donor in good health. The chain couples TRBV25-1 to TRBJ1-5, with 7 central nucleotides matching TRBD1. The sample was blood. The DNA sequence reads TGTGCCAGCAGTGCACAGGGGAGCAATCAGCCCCAGCATTTT. The encoded protein is CASSAQGSNQPQHF.